These 9 T cell receptor beta chains originate from one sample sequenced in a study of regulatory T cells in long-lasting Graves disease. In building TCR beta libraries, iRepertoire HTBI primers were used together with Arm-PCR of CDR3 regions. Each CDR3 protein gets one entry after TCRdb re-called the multiplex PCR reads with MiXCR. The table has 530,000 or so distinct CDR3 sequences, roughly 14% seen once; the top ten hold 8% to 10%. Noted time point: newly diagnosed GD, antithyroid drugs for less than 3 months. The TCR library was made from RNA extracted from PBMCs. The same specimen was also included in a second study, on T cells in Graves' hyperthyroidism and ophthalmopathy.

Material: peripheral blood mononuclear cells (PBMCs), obtained at new diagnosis, from a patient treated with antithyroid drugs. These receptors were collected from a man younger than 40 with Graves disease.

This clonotype was counted a few times. The chain combines TRBV6-5 with TRBJ2-7, with TRBD1 identical over 10 bases. Trimming cost V 4 bases and J 0 bases; bases outside gene matches: 3. CDR1 is MNHEY, CDR2 SVGAGI, per germline. The CDR3 spans 15 residues. CDR3 in DNA: TGTGCCAGCAGTTCGGACAGGGGGTACTCCTACGAGCAGTACTTC. As protein: CASSSDRGYSYEQYF.

This clonotype has just a few counts. V is TRBV29-1 and J is TRBJ1-6; TRBD1 agrees at 9 bases. The CDR3 is 13 amino acids. V lost 4 bases and J lost 5; bases outside the gene matches: 0. CDR1 and CDR2 from the germline V gene are SQVTM and ANQGSEA. DNA for the CDR3: TGCAGCGTTGGACAGGGGGATAATTCACCCCTCCACTTT. It codes for CSVGQGDNSPLHF.

The chain combines TRBV27 with TRBJ1-2; 9 nucleotides match TRBD1. The CDR3 loop spans 16 amino acids. The V gene end was trimmed by 5 bases and the J gene end by 5 bases; junction bases not matched to a gene: 12. Per the germline V gene, CDR1 is MNHEY and CDR2 is SMNVEV (reference sequence). CDR3 loop: CASSLIRGQGMYGYTF. The DNA of the CDR3 is TGTGCCAGCAGTCTTATACGAGGACAGGGGATGTATGGCTACACCTTC.

This clonotype occurred many times. V usage is TRBV10-3 and J usage is TRBJ1-2, with D perhaps TRBD1 (5 bases). V was shortened by 8 bases and J by 1 base, with 20 bases between the two germline ends. The CDR3 loop spans 16 amino acids. In germline, CDR1 is ENHRY, CDR2 SYGVKD. This CDR3 reads CAILRGRGPNNYGYTF. For the CDR3, the DNA is TGTGCCATCCTCCGGGGGAGGGGCCCTAATAACTATGGCTACACCTTC.

This clonotype was detected a few times. This rearrangement joins TRBV18 to TRBJ2-3; 9 positions agree with TRBD2. CDR3 size: 16 residues. Trimming took 2 bases from V and 2 from J; bases not matched to a gene: 5. CDR1 and CDR2 (germline): KGHSH, LQKENI. In nucleotides, the CDR3 is TGTGCCAGCTCACCAAAAAGCGGGAGGTCCACAGATACGCAGTATTTT. This codes for CASSPKSGRSTDTQYF. The full variable domain, completed using reference TRBV18 and TRBJ2-3, is NAGVMQNPRHLVRRRGQEARLRCSPMKGHSHVYWYRQLPEEGLKFMVYLQKENIIDESGMPKERFSAEFPKEGPSILRIQQVVRGDSAAYFCASSPKSGRSTDTQYFGPGTRLTVL.

There are a few counts of this clonotype. One junction end does not reproduce the germline sequence, and a read error may be involved. The chain links TRBV29-1 to TRBJ2-2; 8 nucleotides line up with TRBD1. There are 14 residues in the CDR3. Germline-derived CDR1 and CDR2 are SQVTM and ANQGSEA. The CDR3 DNA follows: TGCAGCGTTGAGCAGGGGGCAAACACCGGGGGGCTGTTTTTT. This encodes CSVEQGANTGGLFF.

This clonotype came up many times. This sequence joins TRBV20-1 and TRBJ2-1; 12 bases match TRBD2. The CDR3 loop spans 14 amino acids. V gave up 5 bases and J gave up 7 bases; unmatched junction bases: 6. Per the germline V gene, CDR1 is DFQATT and CDR2 is SNEGSKA (reference sequence). Written as DNA, the CDR3 is TGCAGTGCTGGGGGACTAGCGGGTCGGAATGAGCAGTTCTTC. Encoded protein: CSAGGLAGRNEQFF.

There are many counts of this clonotype. The chain employs TRBV13 and TRBJ2-7, with 13 nucleotides matching TRBD2. Germline values: CDR1 PRHDT, CDR2 FYEKMQ (reference sequence). The CDR3 is 17 amino acids. J lost 4 bases, V lost 2 bases, and 8 bases had no gene match. CDR3 sequence: CASSLQGLAGNKYEQYF. CDR3 nucleotides: TGTGCCAGCAGCTTACAGGGACTAGCGGGAAACAAGTACGAGCAGTACTTC.

There are many counts of this clonotype. The chain combines TRBV12-3 or TRBV12-4 with TRBJ2-5, with 8 positions matching TRBD1. The V and J ends lost 2 bases and 4 bases, in that order; junction bases with no gene match: 3. This CDR3 is built from 14 residues. The CDR3 protein is CASSLQGAIETQYF. Here the CDR3 DNA reads TGTGCCAGCAGTTTACAGGGGGCCATAGAGACCCAGTACTTC.